The 17 T cell receptor beta chains given below trace back to one sample, sequenced in a study of blood T cells in healthy people across ages. Combining a sample-barcoded 5' primer with a J-beta primer mix, a second PCR ran for roughly 6 to 12 cycles. TCRdb re-derived calls from the 5' RACE reads in MiXCR, one entry per CDR3 protein. Among 800,000 to 950,000 distinct CDR3 sequences listed, around 48% were seen once. Sequencing used blood. Receptors originate from a man aged 25-40 years in good health.

The V gene is TRBV27, the J gene TRBJ1-1, with D uncertain. The CDR3 length is 14 residues. V was clipped by 0 bases and J by 3 bases, with 8 bases between them. CDR1 is MNHEY, CDR2 SMNVEV, per germline (reference sequence). The CDR3 DNA is TGTGCCAGCAGTTTATCACTAGGGTACACTGAAGCTTTCTTT. Its protein is CASSLSLGYTEAFF.

This clonotype was picked up many times. The chain couples TRBV27 to TRBJ2-3; a possible D gene is TRBD1 (6 bases). Trimming stripped 5 bases from V and 3 bases from J, with 12 bases between. The CDR3 runs 14 residues. Per germline, CDR1 MNHEY and CDR2 SMNVEV (reference sequence). CDR3 loop: CASSPAGQTDTQYF. The CDR3 nucleotides read TGTGCCAGCAGTCCAGCCGGACAGACAGATACGCAGTATTTT.

V and J are TRBV7-9 and TRBJ1-5; D is possibly TRBD1 (5 bases). CDR1 and CDR2 (germline): SEHNR, FQNEAQ (reference sequence). The CDR3 is 14 residues long. V dropped 4 bases and J dropped 3 bases, with 10 bases sitting between them. The CDR3 DNA is TGTGCCAGCAGCTCACCCAGGGACAATCAGCCCCAGCATTTT. It is translated as CASSSPRDNQPQHF.

The chain links TRBV24-1 to TRBJ2-4; TRBD2 matches at 11 bases. V gave up 0 bases and J gave up 0 bases; unmatched junction bases: 6. Germline CDR1 KGHDR, CDR2 SFDVKD. The CDR3 is 19 amino acids. The CDR3 region is CATSDLTTSGDLAKNIQYF. CDR3 coding DNA: TGTGCCACCAGTGATTTGACGACTAGCGGGGATTTAGCCAAAAACATTCAGTACTTC.

J is TRBJ1-1 and V is TRBV4-1, with TRBD1 matching 7 bases. Germline CDR1 and CDR2: MGHRA and YSYEKL. This CDR3 region has 15 residues. The junction had 9 bases not matched to a gene; V was cut back by 4 bases and J by 4 bases. The CDR3: CASSRNQGVGTEAFF. In DNA, the CDR3 is TGCGCCAGCAGCCGTAATCAGGGGGTAGGCACTGAAGCTTTCTTT.

This chain links TRBV29-1 with TRBJ2-7; tentatively, D is TRBD1 (6 bases). The germline gives CDR1 SQVTM, CDR2 ANQGSEA. The ends were cut back, 4 bases at V and 2 bases at J, with 15 bases in the middle. The CDR3 covers 14 residues. Written as DNA, the CDR3 is TGCAGCGTTGGGTCGGGACAACATACCTACGAGCAGTACTTC. This translates into CSVGSGQHTYEQYF.

The V call is TRBV3-1, the J call TRBJ2-7; 8 bases are shared with TRBD1. CDR1 and CDR2 (germline): LGHDT, YNNKEL (reference sequence). V lost 0 bases and J lost 5; bases outside the gene matches: 6. The CDR3 is made up of 15 amino acids. The CDR3 bases are TGTGCCAGCAGCCAAGAGACAGGGGTGTCGGACGAGCAGTACTTC. As protein: CASSQETGVSDEQYF.

The gene calls are TRBV20-1 and TRBJ1-1; D gene unclear. CDR3 length: 13 amino acids. Germline V lookup: CDR1 DFQATT, CDR2 SNEGSKA (reference sequence). The germline V and J ends were trimmed by 6 bases and 2 bases, with 13 bases remaining between them. The CDR3 here is CSAGMPVNTEAFF. The CDR3 DNA is TGCAGTGCCGGTATGCCAGTAAACACTGAAGCTTTCTTT.

V and J are TRBV4-2 and TRBJ2-7; 9 nucleotides agree with TRBD2. Germline V gene data show CDR1 as LGHNA and CDR2 as YNFKEQ. V lost 5 bases and J lost 8; bases outside the gene matches: 7. The CDR3 is 13 amino acids. CDR3 region: CASSSLAGDKQYF. CDR3 coding DNA: TGTGCCAGCAGCTCATTAGCGGGGGATAAGCAGTACTTC.

Notes on this clonotype: One end of the junction fails to match germline, which may point to a read error. The CDR3 nucleotides are TGCGACAGCAGCCCGGGCTCCCGGGGGCAATACGAGCAGTACTTC. Its protein is CDSSPGSRGQYEQYF. This chain uses TRBV4-1 with TRBJ2-7; D tentatively reads TRBD1 or TRBD2 (6 bases each). CDR1 is MGHRA, CDR2 YSYEKL, per germline. CDR3 length equals 15 residues.

This clonotype was counted many times. Mismatch with germline at one junction end may stem from a read error. This chain links TRBV5-1 with TRBJ2-3, with D unclear. Per germline, CDR1 SGHRS and CDR2 YFSETQ. This CDR3 comprises 14 residues. The CDR3 nucleotides are TGTGCCAGCAGTTTAGAGGACAGCACAGATACGCAGTATTTT. It specifies CASSLEDSTDTQYF.

This clonotype occurred many times. The CDR3 here is CASSQNLGRVNTEAFF. CDR3 in DNA: TGTGCCAGCAGCCAAAATCTCGGCAGGGTAAACACTGAAGCTTTCTTT. The V and J genes are TRBV14 and TRBJ1-1; D may be TRBD1 (5 bases). Germline V gene sequence: CDR1 SGHDN, CDR2 FVKESK. The V gene lost 2 bases and the J gene lost 2 bases, with 15 bases spanning the gap. The CDR3 is made up of 16 amino acids.

The rearrangement joins TRBV27 to TRBJ2-5; D remains unclear. The DNA end lines up better with TRBJ2-7; the J call may be wrong. CDR1 MNHEY and CDR2 SMNVEV come from the germline V gene (reference sequence). CDR3 size: 12 residues. CDR3: CASSPVSREQYF. CDR3 nucleotide sequence: TGTGCCAGCAGCCCTGTCAGTCGCGAGCAGTACTTC.

The V call is TRBV3-1, the J call TRBJ2-3; 10 bases are shared with TRBD2. Germline CDR1 and CDR2: LGHDT and YNNKEL (reference sequence). V was clipped by 4 bases and J by 4 bases; unmatched bases: 5. The CDR3 totals 15 residues. The CDR3 region is CASSPGTSAPDTQYF. In DNA form, the CDR3 reads TGTGCCAGCAGCCCGGGGACTAGCGCCCCAGATACGCAGTATTTT.

This chain joins TRBV11-2 and TRBJ2-1; no definite D call. V dropped 0 bases and J dropped 10 bases, with 10 bases sitting between them. The CDR3 covers 13 residues. The germline V gene encodes CDR1 SGHAT and CDR2 FQNNGV. CDR3 region: CASSLDLVNEQFF. Here the CDR3 DNA reads TGTGCCAGCAGCTTAGATCTAGTAAACGAGCAGTTCTTC.

CDR3 protein: CASSYYLTGENTEAFF. The DNA for the CDR3 is TGCGCCAGCAGCTACTATCTGACAGGGGAGAACACTGAAGCTTTCTTT. The gene calls are TRBV5-1 and TRBJ1-1; 8 nucleotides line up with TRBD1. The CDR3 runs 16 residues. CDR1 SGHRS and CDR2 YFSETQ come from the germline V gene. The junction had 8 bases not matched to a gene; V was cut back by 3 bases and J by 1 base.

This clonotype was detected a few times. The V gene is TRBV20-1, the J gene TRBJ2-5; 7 bases are a match to TRBD1. The J call may not be correct, given that the DNA end is closer to TRBJ2-7. The CDR3 extends over 14 amino acids. Germline CDR1 and CDR2: DFQATT and SNEGSKA (reference sequence). CDR3 sequence (DNA): TGCAGTGCTAGGTCCCCCGGGACAGACTACGAGCAGTACTTC. This sequence encodes CSARSPGTDYEQYF.